This T cell receptor (beta chain) was sequenced during a study of CD8 T cells in ankylosing spondylitis. Unmatched junction bases numbered 7, after V lost 5 bases and J lost 6 bases. The length of the CDR3 is 16 residues. Germline CDR1 and CDR2: MNHNS and SASEGT. General study results and limits: There was a TCR beta motif, made of several highly homologous variants, that appeared characteristic of ankylosing spondylitis blood.

MiXCR, applied by TCRdb to the 5' RACE reads, yields one record per CDR3 protein. The repertoire includes 450,000 to 550,000 distinct CDR3 sequences, less than 6% of them detected once, and approximately 4% sits in the top ten. This clonotype was seen ten or more times. Antigen unknown. The chain uses TRBV6-1 and TRBJ2-2, with 12 nucleotides matching TRBD2. This receptor was obtained from a male donor with ankylosing spondylitis. Specimen: blood, either unsorted or a sorted T cell fraction (not recorded which). The CDR3 here is CASSKRLAGVAGELFF. The CDR3 DNA reads as TGTGCCAGCAGTAAGAGACTAGCGGGAGTTGCCGGGGAGCTGTTTTTT.